This note documents a single T cell receptor beta chain sequence. Its specificity is unknown. Pools of viral peptides were used by the ViraFEST assay to expand antigen-specific CD4+ T cells ahead of sequencing. The culture ran for around 10 days before CD4+ T cells were isolated. Vaccine recipients lacked prior SARS-CoV-2 infection and had negative nucleocapsid antibodies. Culturing of around 1.9 million PBMC per well took place with roughly 10 IU/ml IL-2 and around 10 ug/ml peptides. IL-2 medium took the place of half the medium on both days 3 and 7. Assay: immunoSEQ multiplex PCR; the TCRdb copy retains only in-frame clones and omits some. This table holds approximately 44,000 clones, around 68% found once. This specimen belongs to a study of vaccination effects on CD4 cells after COVID-19. Whole-study context: Participants received two doses of either the BNT162b2 or mRNA-1273 vaccine.

Germline CDR1 and CDR2: SEHNR and FQNEAQ (reference sequence). The V gene end was trimmed by 5 bases and the J gene end by 1 base; junction bases not matched to a gene: 7. This CDR3 has 15 residues. Sequencing was performed on CD4+ T cells from PBMCs cultured with HCoV-OC43 spike peptides, taken before COVID-19 vaccination. Subset here: HCoV-OC43 spike overlapping peptide pool stimulation. The clonotype was recovered from a human donor who received a COVID-19 vaccine. The chain employs TRBV7-9 and TRBJ2-7; 8 nucleotides line up with TRBD1. The CDR3 region is CASSRLGDRSYEQYF. Here the CDR3 DNA reads TGTGCCAGCAGCCGCCTGGGGGACAGGTCCTACGAGCAGTACTTC.